The text below deals with one T cell receptor beta chain. The CDR3 runs to 15 residues. CDR1 is GTSNPN and CDR2 is SVGIG in the germline V gene (reference sequence). The germline V and J ends were trimmed by 0 bases and 7 bases, with 16 bases remaining between them. Here immunoSEQ multiplex PCR was the method, and the copy in TCRdb shows in-frame clones only, minus some. The table records 150,000 to 250,000 clones, about 89% of them present only once. The sample is drawn from a study of T cell responses to AZD1222 COVID-19 vaccine. This sequence originates from an adult who received the AZD1222 COVID-19 vaccine. This chain joins TRBV30 and TRBJ1-5; TRBD1 might be the D (6 bases). Sample: peripheral blood, taken 28 days after the second AZD1222 dose. Written as DNA, the CDR3 is TGTGCCTGGAGTGTACAGGGACCAACCCCACAGCCCCAGCATTTT. The encoded protein is CAWSVQGPTPQPQHF.